This T cell receptor (beta chain) appears in the sequencing data of a study of T cell repertoires in cytomegalovirus infection. Study-wide background: Evidence of both CMV infection and a matching HLA type came from public TCR beta signatures.

This clonotype was picked up a small number of times. Its cognate antigen is unknown. Study-wide results and limits: Adding up the frequency of public TCR beta families identified people who carried CMV plus the relevant HLA.

TCRdb analysed the reads with MiXCR anew, one entry per CDR3 protein. The sample yields approximately 200,000 distinct CDR3 sequences, roughly 27% seen once. The sequence was obtained from a human donor in good health (CMV status not recorded). Some clones in this sample may be carry-over from other donors' samples. Sequencing input: PBMCs.

The chain's CDR3 is CASSQYTGEQFF. The CDR3 region has the DNA TGTGCCAGCAGCCAATACACGGGTGAGCAGTTCTTC. The V gene is TRBV5-5, the J gene TRBJ2-1; D gene unclear. CDR1 and CDR2 from the germline V gene are SGHKS and YYEKEE (reference sequence). The V end lost 4 bases, the J end lost 9 bases, and 11 bases lay between the germline ends. CDR3 length: 12 residues.